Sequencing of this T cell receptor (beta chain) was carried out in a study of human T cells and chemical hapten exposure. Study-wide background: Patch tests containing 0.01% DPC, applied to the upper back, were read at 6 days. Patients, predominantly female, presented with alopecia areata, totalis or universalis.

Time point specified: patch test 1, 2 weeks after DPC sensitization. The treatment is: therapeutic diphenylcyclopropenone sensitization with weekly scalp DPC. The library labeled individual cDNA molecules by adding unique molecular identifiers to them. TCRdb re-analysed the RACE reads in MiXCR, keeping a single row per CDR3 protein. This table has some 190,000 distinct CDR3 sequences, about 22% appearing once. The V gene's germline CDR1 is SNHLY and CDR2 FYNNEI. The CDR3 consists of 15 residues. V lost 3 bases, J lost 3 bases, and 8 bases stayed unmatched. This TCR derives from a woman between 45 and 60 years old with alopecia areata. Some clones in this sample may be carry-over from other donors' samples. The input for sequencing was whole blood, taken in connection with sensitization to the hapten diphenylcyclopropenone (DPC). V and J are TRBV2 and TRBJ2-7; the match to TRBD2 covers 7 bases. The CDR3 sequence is CASSDWQRGYYEQYF. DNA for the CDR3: TGTGCCAGCAGTGATTGGCAGCGGGGCTACTACGAGCAGTACTTC.